This passage covers 2 T cell receptor beta chains from one sample sequenced in a study of blood T cell repertoires in COVID-19. Only in-frame clones appear in the TCRdb table, and some are missing; sequencing was by immunoSEQ multiplex PCR. The sample lists 250,000 to 400,000 clones, about nine tenths seen once, with roughly 1.7% in the top ten. Sequencing was performed on peripheral blood. All receptors come from a woman younger than 45 with COVID-19, enrolled during active disease.

The rearrangement links TRBV18 to TRBJ1-2; 12 nucleotides match TRBD1. The CDR3 extends over 15 amino acids. With 6 bases clipped from V and 4 bases from J, the junction kept 6 bases outside the gene matches. Germline values: CDR1 KGHSH, CDR2 LQKENI. The CDR3 DNA reads as TGTGCCAGCTCCCCTGGGACAGGGGGCGCCTATGGCTACACCTTC. Translating it yields CASSPGTGGAYGYTF.

The chain recombines TRBV2 with TRBJ2-2; a possible D gene is TRBD1 (6 bases). Germline values: CDR1 SNHLY, CDR2 FYNNEI. The CDR3 has 15 residues. The germline V and J ends were trimmed by 6 bases and 4 bases, with 15 bases remaining between them. CDR3 nucleotides: TGTGCCAGCAGCTCCGGGACACACCTCACCGGGGAGCTGTTTTTT. It encodes CASSSGTHLTGELFF.